This T cell receptor beta chain emerged from a study of blood T cells in healthy people across ages. The trim removed 7 bases at V and 5 bases at J, leaving 12 bases unmatched. This CDR3 spans 16 amino acids. Germline values: CDR1 DFQATT, CDR2 SNEGSKA (reference sequence). Through a sample-barcoded 5' primer and a J-beta primer mix, a second PCR was run for roughly 7 to 11 cycles. CDR3-containing paired-end reads numbered at least 2.5 million in each sample. MiXCR, applied by TCRdb to the 5' RACE reads, yields one record per CDR3 protein. The table lists about 970,000 distinct CDR3 sequences, 45% to 60% of them singletons. Regarding the study as a whole: Estimates of diversity drawn from one million T cells were considered underestimates.

This clonotype was counted many times. Its antigen remains unidentified. The chain employs TRBV20-1 and TRBJ2-1; 12 nucleotides line up with TRBD2. This receptor was identified in a woman in her fifties or sixties in good health. Source material: blood. The chain's CDR3 is CSGLGLAGIHDNEQFF. CDR3 bases: TGCAGTGGTTTGGGACTAGCGGGCATACACGACAATGAGCAGTTCTTC.